The next 5 T cell receptor beta chains were all read from a single sample in a study of T cell changes during pregnancy in multiple sclerosis. Some clones are missing from TCRdb's copy, which holds only in-frame ones; the method was immunoSEQ multiplex PCR. This sample has under 85,000 clones; 85% to 90% occur once, and the top ten carry 8% to 10%. Material: peripheral blood, obtained after pregnancy. All receptors come from a female donor in good health, enrolled as a control in a pregnancy study.

This clone was counted between two and nine times. The rearrangement joins TRBV4-1 to TRBJ1-2; 7 nucleotides match TRBD1. This CDR3 is 14 amino acids long. After removal of 0 bases from V and 4 bases from J, the junction contained 2 bases not matched to a gene. Per the germline V gene, CDR1 is MGHRA and CDR2 is YSYEKL. The CDR3 DNA follows: TGCGCCAGCAGCCAAGAGACAGGGACCTATGGCTACACCTTC. Its translation is CASSQETGTYGYTF.

CDR3 DNA: TGTGCCAGCAAGGGGCGGGGCTATGGCTACACCTTC. It is translated as CASKGRGYGYTF. The chain employs TRBV21-1 and TRBJ1-2. TRBV21-1 is an annotated pseudogene. The CDR3 sequence is 12 residues long.

The CDR3 sequence: CASSLGDSTEAFF. The CDR3 DNA reads TGTGCCAGCAGCTTAGGTGACAGTACTGAAGCTTTCTTT. The gene calls are TRBV7-9 and TRBJ1-1; D might be TRBD1 (5 bases). With 1 base removed from V and 5 bases from J, the gap between germline ends came to 8 bases. Per germline, CDR1 SEHNR and CDR2 FQNEAQ (reference sequence). The CDR3 is made up of 13 amino acids.

This sequence joins TRBV30 and TRBJ1-1; D is undetermined. Germline V gene lookup returns CDR1 GTSNPN and CDR2 SVGIG (reference sequence). The ends were cut back, 4 bases at V and 0 bases at J, with 15 bases in the middle. There are 15 residues in the CDR3. In DNA, the CDR3 is TGTGCCTGGATGAAGGAGAGCAACATGAACACTGAAGCTTTCTTT. This encodes CAWMKESNMNTEAFF.

V is TRBV11-3 and J is TRBJ1-2; no firm D call. V lost 3 bases and J 4 bases, leaving 9 bases between the germline ends. Germline-derived CDR1 and CDR2 are SGHNT and YENEEA. There are 13 residues in the CDR3. For the CDR3, the DNA is TGTGCCAGCAGCTTGGCAGAGGTCTATGGCTACACCTTC. It codes for CASSLAEVYGYTF.